The next 23 T cell receptor beta chains were all read from a single sample in a study of human T cells and chemical hapten exposure. TCRdb used MiXCR to reprocess the RACE reads, holding one entry per CDR3 protein. This sample carries some 31,000 distinct CDR3 sequences, roughly 5% of them seen once, and the ten largest clones take over 10%. Sample time point: healthy volunteer bleed at 6 weeks. Extraction of total RNA was performed on unfractionated whole blood. Material: whole blood. The receptors shown here come from a human donor in good health. Some clones in this sample may be carry-over from other donors' samples.

This clonotype has just a few counts. As DNA, the CDR3 is TGTGCCAGCAGCCTTGGACGGACCTCTGGAAACACCATATATTTT. Its protein product is CASSLGRTSGNTIYF. This chain uses TRBV9 with TRBJ1-3; D not resolved. Per the germline V gene, CDR1 is SGDLS and CDR2 is YYNGEE. V was trimmed by 4 bases and J by 0 bases, leaving 11 bases between them. This CDR3 has 15 amino acids.

The gene calls are TRBV6-5 and TRBJ1-2, with D tentatively TRBD1 (6 bases). This CDR3 comprises 14 residues. The V gene lost 6 bases and the J gene lost 8 bases, with 19 bases spanning the gap. Per germline, CDR1 MNHEY and CDR2 SVGAGI. The CDR3 DNA follows: TGTGCCAGCAGCCTTGTATGGCAGGGGAGCGGCTACACCTTC. Translation: CASSLVWQGSGYTF.

This clonotype has a handful of counts. The J gene is TRBJ1-4, the V gene TRBV29-1; D perhaps matches TRBD1 (6 bases). The CDR3 spans 13 residues. Trimming removed 2 bases from V and 5 bases from J, with 9 bases in between. Germline V lookup: CDR1 SQVTM, CDR2 ANQGSEA. CDR3 region: CSVERDRNEKLFF. The CDR3 DNA sequence: TGCAGCGTTGAAAGAGACAGGAATGAAAAACTGTTTTTT.

This clonotype appeared many times. The V gene is TRBV18, the J gene TRBJ1-1, with unresolved D. V shed 6 bases and J shed 0 bases, with 8 bases lying between them. CDR1 is KGHSH, CDR2 LQKENI, per germline. There are 13 residues in the CDR3. This CDR3 reads CASSPRMNTEAFF. Written as DNA, the CDR3 is TGTGCCAGCTCCCCCCGGATGAACACTGAAGCTTTCTTT.

This clonotype was seen repeatedly, ten times or more. V gene TRBV7-8 combines with J gene TRBJ2-3; D is ambiguous. Deletions cut 4 bases from V and 0 bases from J, with 11 bases between. CDR1 SGHVS and CDR2 FQNEAQ come from the germline V gene. The CDR3 covers 15 residues. The DNA for the CDR3 is TGTGCCAGCAGCTGGGGATCGCTTAGCACAGATACGCAGTATTTT. Protein product: CASSWGSLSTDTQYF.

The gene calls are TRBV20-1 and TRBJ1-1; no clear D gene. Germline V gene sequence: CDR1 DFQATT, CDR2 SNEGSKA (reference sequence). CDR3 length equals 11 residues. V was clipped by 4 bases and J by 1 base, with 4 bases between them. CDR3 in DNA: TGCAGTGCTACGGGGAACACTGAAGCTTTCTTT. It codes for CSATGNTEAFF.

This clonotype was seen many times. The chain couples TRBV6-5 to TRBJ1-1; D remains unclear. Germline CDR1 and CDR2: MNHEY and SVGAGI. V was trimmed by 1 base and J by 1 base, leaving 4 bases between them. The CDR3 has 13 residues. The CDR3 coding sequence is TGTGCCAGCAGTTACTGGGCGAACACTGAAGCTTTCTTT. This encodes CASSYWANTEAFF.

About this clonotype itself: A much larger clonotype is one base distant, so this may be a read error. The V call is TRBV7-8, the J call TRBJ2-1, with 7 bases aligning to TRBD2. CDR1 is SGHVS, CDR2 FQNEAQ, per germline. The junction had 14 bases not matched to a gene; V was cut back by 0 bases and J by 0 bases. The CDR3 is made up of 20 amino acids. The CDR3 region has the DNA TGTGCCAGCAGCTTAGCGGCTAGCGGCGATGGGATGCTCTCCTACAATGAGCAGTTCTTC. It translates to CASSLAASGDGMLSYNEQFF. The full variable domain, rest sourced from reference TRBV7-8 and TRBJ2-1, is GAGVSQSPRYKVAKRGQDVALRCDPISGHVSLFWYQQALGQGPEFLTYFQNEAQLDKSGLPSDRFFAERPEGSVSTLKIQRTQQEDSAVYLCASSLAASGDGMLSYNEQFFGPGTRLTVL.

This clonotype was detected ten times or more. The chain is built from TRBV7-2 and TRBJ2-1; 7 nucleotides align to TRBD2. The CDR3 runs to 15 residues. CDR1 and CDR2 from the germline V gene are SGHTA and FQGNSA. The ends lost 2 bases at V and 4 bases at J; junction bases unmatched: 5. CDR3 amino acids: CASSLMPGGYNEQFF. DNA for the CDR3: TGTGCCAGCAGCTTAATGCCGGGGGGATACAATGAGCAGTTCTTC.

This clonotype was recorded at least ten times. This chain connects TRBV12-3 or TRBV12-4 to TRBJ1-1, with 7 bases matching TRBD1. The ends lost 10 bases at V and 4 bases at J; junction bases unmatched: 9. This CDR3 has 13 residues. CDR3 nucleotide sequence: TGTGCCACCCAGACAGGGACGATCACTGAAGCTTTCTTT. Translating it yields CATQTGTITEAFF.

This clonotype was picked up many times. V and J are TRBV4-3 and TRBJ2-2; maybe TRBD1 (6 bases). V was pared by 0 bases and J by 6 bases, with 14 bases between. The CDR3 runs 16 residues. The V gene's germline CDR1 is LGHNA and CDR2 YSLEER. The CDR3 nucleotides are TGCGCCAGCAGCCAAGAGGCAGGGGCACTTGCCGGGGAGCTGTTTTTT. It codes for CASSQEAGALAGELFF.

This clonotype was seen repeatedly, ten times or more. This sequence joins TRBV12-3 or TRBV12-4 and TRBJ2-7; possible D gene TRBD2, 6 bases. With 5 bases removed from V and 4 bases from J, the gap between germline ends came to 15 bases. The CDR3 is made up of 14 amino acids. The CDR3 spells CASSLTPGLYEQYF. CDR3 DNA: TGTGCCAGCAGTCTTACCCCGGGACTTTACGAGCAGTACTTC.

This clonotype was found many times. The V and J genes are TRBV29-1 and TRBJ1-1; D remains unclear. The CDR3 runs 14 residues. Trimming took off 7 bases at V and 0 bases at J, with 15 bases between the two ends. Germline V CDR1 and CDR2: SQVTM, ANQGSEA. The CDR3 loop reads CSAEDPAMNTEAFF. CDR3 DNA: TGCAGCGCCGAGGATCCCGCCATGAACACTGAAGCTTTCTTT.

At least ten counts were recorded for this clonotype. The genes are TRBV20-1 and TRBJ2-3; 10 nucleotides agree with TRBD2. Trimming cost V 1 base and J 4 bases; bases outside gene matches: 5. Germline CDR1 is DFQATT and CDR2 is SNEGSKA (reference sequence). CDR3 length: 15 residues. The CDR3 is CSARGFSGGPDTQYF. DNA for the CDR3: TGCAGTGCTAGAGGATTTAGCGGGGGGCCAGATACGCAGTATTTT.

This clonotype was seen a few times. V is TRBV6-6 and J is TRBJ1-3; the D gene is possibly TRBD1 (5 bases). This CDR3 region has 12 residues. The germline CDR1 and CDR2 sequences are MNHNY and SVGAGI (reference sequence). V was pared by 6 bases and J by 4 bases, with 7 bases between. The DNA for the CDR3 is TGTGCCAGCAGGGGGCCCGGAAACACCATATATTTT. It translates to CASRGPGNTIYF.

The V and J genes are TRBV30 and TRBJ1-1; TRBD1 might be the D (5 bases). The germline V and J ends were trimmed by 3 bases and 2 bases, with 13 bases remaining between them. Germline V gives CDR1 GTSNPN, CDR2 SVGIG (reference sequence). The CDR3 covers 14 residues. The CDR3 DNA reads TGTGCCTGGAGCCGGAGGGGCAGTAACACTGAAGCTTTCTTT. This gives the protein CAWSRRGSNTEAFF.

The chain joins TRBV5-4 to TRBJ2-5; 8 bases agree with TRBD2. This CDR3 comprises 16 residues. The germline V gene has CDR1 SGHNT and CDR2 YYREEE (reference sequence). V dropped 3 bases and J dropped 1; count of bases not matched to a gene: 8. The DNA of the CDR3 is TGTGCCAGCAGCTCCGGCGGGGGGCAAAGCCAAGAGACCCAGTACTTC. Amino acids: CASSSGGGQSQETQYF.

This chain joins TRBV5-1 and TRBJ1-5; unclear D gene. The CDR3 extends over 15 amino acids. V was cut by 0 bases and J by 4 bases, with 11 bases left in between. Germline CDR1 reads SGHRS; CDR2 reads YFSETQ. CDR3 bases: TGCGCCAGCAGCTTGGATGGGCAGCCAAATCAGCCCCAGCATTTT. Translated: CASSLDGQPNQPQHF.

This clonotype was counted only a few times. The chain has TRBV15 and TRBJ1-2; D is ambiguous. The V gene's germline CDR1 is LNHNV and CDR2 YYDKDF (reference sequence). The V and J ends lost 5 bases and 6 bases respectively, with 10 bases between them. This CDR3 contains 12 residues. This chain's CDR3 is CATSLQEDGYTF. The CDR3 region has the DNA TGTGCCACCAGCCTACAAGAGGATGGCTACACCTTC.

The chain carries TRBV29-1 and TRBJ2-2; D not resolved. The CDR3 is 13 residues long. Germline V gene lookup returns CDR1 SQVTM and CDR2 ANQGSEA. Deletions cut 0 bases from V and 6 bases from J, with 8 bases between. The CDR3 is CSVEELAAGELFF. Written as DNA, the CDR3 is TGCAGCGTTGAAGAATTAGCTGCCGGGGAGCTGTTTTTT.

In the case of this clonotype: Since a much larger clone is just one base distant, this may be a read error. V usage is TRBV29-1 and J usage is TRBJ2-6; perhaps TRBD2 as D (5 bases). The V gene lost 6 bases and the J gene lost 2 bases, with 11 bases spanning the gap. Germline-derived CDR1 and CDR2 are SQVTM and ANQGSEA. There are 14 residues in the CDR3. CDR3 nucleotide sequence: TGCAGCGTAAATGAGGGTCCTGGGGCCAACGTCCTGACTTTC. Amino acid sequence: CSVNEGPGANVLTF.

Sample share makes this clonotype medium-sized. The chain has TRBV29-1 and TRBJ2-1; D unresolved. This CDR3 has 13 amino acids. With 4 bases removed from V and 5 bases from J, the gap between germline ends came to 12 bases. The germline CDR1 and CDR2 sequences are SQVTM and ANQGSEA. CDR3 nucleotides: TGCAGCGTTGCCGTAGAGGTACACAATGAGCAGTTCTTC. It specifies CSVAVEVHNEQFF.

This clonotype was recorded a few times. This chain connects TRBV6-6 to TRBJ1-5; 9 nucleotides align to TRBD1. The trim removed 6 bases at V and 3 bases at J, leaving 6 bases unmatched. Germline CDR1 is MNHNY and CDR2 is SVGAGI (reference sequence). The CDR3 spans 15 residues. The CDR3 spells CASSSGQGYNQPQHF. CDR3 DNA: TGTGCCAGCAGCTCCGGACAGGGGTACAATCAGCCCCAGCATTTT.